The T cell receptor beta chain under discussion was sequenced for a study of PD-L1 blockade in urothelial cancer. Study context: Patients, treated from about 2014 onward, received atezolizumab 1,200 mg intravenously every 3 weeks. Patients had received 0 to 3 prior chemotherapy regimens.

Data came from immunoSEQ multiplex PCR; TCRdb stores just in-frame clones and leaves some out. This table has approximately 46,000 clones, roughly 86% appearing once. The length of the CDR3 is 15 residues. Germline V CDR1 and CDR2: MNHEY, SVGAGI. With 0 bases removed from V and 7 bases from J, the gap between germline ends came to 13 bases. Patients presented with locally advanced or metastatic urothelial carcinoma. The chain employs TRBV6-5 and TRBJ2-1; TRBD2 is a possible D gene (5 bases). This material consisted of PBMCs, taken around atezolizumab (anti-PD-L1) treatment. This TCR was sampled from a man between 65 and 85 years old with urothelial cancer. In DNA form, the CDR3 reads TGTGCCAGCAGTTACTCGGGCGGGCCATTGAATGAGCAGTTCTTC. It codes for CASSYSGGPLNEQFF.